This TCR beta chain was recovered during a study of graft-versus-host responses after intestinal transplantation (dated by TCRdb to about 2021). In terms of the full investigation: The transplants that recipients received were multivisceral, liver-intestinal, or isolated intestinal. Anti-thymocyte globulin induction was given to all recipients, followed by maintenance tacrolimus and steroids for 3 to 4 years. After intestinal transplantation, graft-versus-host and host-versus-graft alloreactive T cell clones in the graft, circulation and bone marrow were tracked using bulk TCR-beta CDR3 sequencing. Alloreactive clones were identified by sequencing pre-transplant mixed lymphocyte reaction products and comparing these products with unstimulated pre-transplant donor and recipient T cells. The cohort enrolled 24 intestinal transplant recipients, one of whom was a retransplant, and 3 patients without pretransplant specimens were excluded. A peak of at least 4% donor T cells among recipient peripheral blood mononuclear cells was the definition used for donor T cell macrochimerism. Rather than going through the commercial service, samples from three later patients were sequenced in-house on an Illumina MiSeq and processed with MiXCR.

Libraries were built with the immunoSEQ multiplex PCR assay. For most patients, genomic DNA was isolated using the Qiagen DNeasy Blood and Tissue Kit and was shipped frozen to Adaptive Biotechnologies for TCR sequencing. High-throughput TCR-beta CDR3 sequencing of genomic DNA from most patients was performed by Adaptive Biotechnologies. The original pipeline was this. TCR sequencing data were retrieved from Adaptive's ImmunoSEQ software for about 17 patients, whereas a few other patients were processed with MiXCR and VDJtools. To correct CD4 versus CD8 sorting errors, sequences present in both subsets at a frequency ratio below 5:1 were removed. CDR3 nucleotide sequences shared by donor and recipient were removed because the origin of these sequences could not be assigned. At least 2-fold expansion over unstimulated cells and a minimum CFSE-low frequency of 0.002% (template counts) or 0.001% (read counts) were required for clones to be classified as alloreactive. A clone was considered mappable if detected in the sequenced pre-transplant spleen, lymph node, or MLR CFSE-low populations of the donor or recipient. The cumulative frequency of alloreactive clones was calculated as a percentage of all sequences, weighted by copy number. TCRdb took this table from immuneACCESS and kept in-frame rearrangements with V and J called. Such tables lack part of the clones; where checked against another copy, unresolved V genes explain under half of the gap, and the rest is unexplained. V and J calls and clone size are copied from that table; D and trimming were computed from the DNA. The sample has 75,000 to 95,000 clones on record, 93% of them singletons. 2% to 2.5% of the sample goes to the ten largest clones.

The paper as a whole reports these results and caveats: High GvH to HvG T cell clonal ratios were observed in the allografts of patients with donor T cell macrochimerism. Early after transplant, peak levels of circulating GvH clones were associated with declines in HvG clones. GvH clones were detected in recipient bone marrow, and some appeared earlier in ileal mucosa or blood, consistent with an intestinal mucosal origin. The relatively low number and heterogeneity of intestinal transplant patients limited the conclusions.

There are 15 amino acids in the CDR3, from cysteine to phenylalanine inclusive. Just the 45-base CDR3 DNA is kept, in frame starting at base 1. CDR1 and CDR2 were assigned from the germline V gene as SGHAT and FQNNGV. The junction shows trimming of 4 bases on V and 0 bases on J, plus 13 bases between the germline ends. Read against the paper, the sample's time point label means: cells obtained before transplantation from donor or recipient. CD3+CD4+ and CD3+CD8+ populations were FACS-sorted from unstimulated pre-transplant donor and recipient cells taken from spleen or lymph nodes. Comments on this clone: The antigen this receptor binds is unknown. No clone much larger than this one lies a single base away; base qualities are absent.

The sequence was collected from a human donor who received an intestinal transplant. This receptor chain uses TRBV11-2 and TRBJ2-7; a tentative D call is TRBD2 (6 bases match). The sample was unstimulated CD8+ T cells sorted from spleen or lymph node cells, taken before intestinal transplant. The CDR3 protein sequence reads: CASSSLRGTSYEQYF. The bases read TGTGCCAGCAGCTCGTTACGGGGGACCTCCTACGAGCAGTACTTC.